Below are 24 T cell receptor beta chains sequenced from a single sample in a study of human T cells and chemical hapten exposure. Described time point: pre-sensitization, week 0. Treatment meaning: therapeutic diphenylcyclopropenone sensitization with weekly scalp DPC. A single record per CDR3 protein comes from TCRdb applying MiXCR to the RACE reads. The sample yields 45,000 to 60,000 distinct CDR3 sequences, 9.4% seen once. The input for sequencing was whole blood, taken in connection with sensitization to the hapten diphenylcyclopropenone (DPC). These receptors came from a woman in her 40s with alopecia areata. Some clones in this sample may be carry-over from other donors' samples.

There are many counts of this clonotype. CDR3 sequence: CASSLNGGGFTDTQYF. In DNA, the CDR3 is TGTGCCAGCAGCTTAAACGGCGGGGGCTTCACAGATACGCAGTATTTT. The chain recombines TRBV7-2 with TRBJ2-3, with D perhaps matching TRBD2 (7 bases). The germline V gene has CDR1 SGHTA and CDR2 FQGNSA. Trimming removed 2 bases from V and 2 bases from J, with 14 bases in between. This CDR3 contains 16 residues. Full variable domain (remainder filled in from reference TRBV7-2 and TRBJ2-3): GAGVSQSPSNKVTEKGKDVELRCDPISGHTALYWYRQSLGQGLEFLIYFQGNSAPDKSGLPSDRFSAERTGGSVSTLTIQRTQQEDSAVYLCASSLNGGGFTDTQYFGPGTRLTVL.

This clonotype was recorded many times. The rearrangement links TRBV5-1 to TRBJ1-1; a weak D match, TRBD1 (5 bases). The CDR3 covers 14 residues. CDR1 is SGHRS, CDR2 YFSETQ, per germline. The ends were cut back, 4 bases at V and 4 bases at J, with 14 bases in the middle. This CDR3 reads CASSPGMGGTEAFF. In DNA, the CDR3 is TGCGCCAGCAGCCCTGGGATGGGGGGCACTGAAGCTTTCTTT.

This clonotype was observed many times. The chain employs TRBV5-1 and TRBJ1-5, with TRBD1 as a possible D gene (6 bases). Germline values: CDR1 SGHRS, CDR2 YFSETQ. The CDR3 extends over 16 amino acids. The V end was cut by 4 bases, the J end by 6 bases, with 20 bases between. The CDR3: CASSPTGGERGQPQHF. The CDR3 nucleotides read TGCGCCAGCAGCCCCACGGGGGGCGAAAGGGGTCAGCCCCAGCATTTT. Looking up the rest from reference TRBV5-1 and TRBJ1-5 gives the full variable domain: KAGVTQTPRYLIKTRGQQVTLSCSPISGHRSVSWYQQTPGQGLQFLFEYFSETQRNKGNFPGRFSGRQFSNSRSEMNVSTLELGDSALYLCASSPTGGERGQPQHFGDGTRLSIL.

This clonotype was seen ten or more times. The V gene is TRBV4-2, the J gene TRBJ2-3, with a possible D match to TRBD1 (5 bases). The V end lost 1 base, the J end lost 1 base, and 12 bases lay between the germline ends. Germline lookup yields CDR1 LGHNA and CDR2 YNFKEQ. The CDR3 has 16 residues. For the CDR3, the DNA is TGTGCCAGCAGCCAAGGTGGGGCAGGTGGCACAGATACGCAGTATTTT. Protein: CASSQGGAGGTDTQYF.

This clonotype was observed a handful of times. The genes are TRBV4-1 and TRBJ2-2; 10 bases line up with TRBD2. The V gene's germline CDR1 is MGHRA and CDR2 YSYEKL. The CDR3 runs to 16 residues. The V gene end was trimmed by 6 bases and the J gene end by 7 bases; junction bases not matched to a gene: 11. This chain's CDR3 is CASSSTSGHAGGELFF. The CDR3 DNA reads TGCGCCAGCAGTTCGACTAGCGGGCATGCAGGCGGGGAGCTGTTTTTT.

This clonotype was counted at least ten times. The gene calls are TRBV7-8 and TRBJ2-1; 8 positions agree with TRBD1. J gave up 6 bases and V 5 bases, and 9 bases lay outside the gene matches. The CDR3 covers 15 residues. The V gene's germline CDR1 is SGHVS and CDR2 FQNEAQ. DNA of the CDR3: TGTGCCAGCAGCCCAGGACAGGGTAATTCCAATGAGCAGTTCTTC. As protein: CASSPGQGNSNEQFF.

This clonotype has only a few counts. The V call is TRBV9, the J call TRBJ1-6; TRBD1 is a possible D gene (5 bases). V was trimmed by 3 bases and J by 10 bases, leaving 11 bases between them. This CDR3 has 13 residues. Germline V lookup: CDR1 SGDLS, CDR2 YYNGEE. In nucleotides, the CDR3 is TGTGCCAGCAGCGGGGCCCGGGGCTCACCCCTCCACTTT. This translates into CASSGARGSPLHF.

The chain links TRBV4-1 to TRBJ1-5; no definite D call. The germline V gene encodes CDR1 MGHRA and CDR2 YSYEKL. The germline V and J ends were trimmed by 3 bases and 0 bases, with 18 bases remaining between them. The CDR3 has 18 amino acids. CDR3 residues: CASSHKHGILFSNQPQHF. The CDR3 DNA is TGCGCCAGCAGCCACAAACACGGGATCCTTTTTAGCAATCAGCCCCAGCATTTT.

In this sample, this clonotype turned up many times. The chain has TRBV15 and TRBJ2-4; D perhaps matches TRBD2 (7 bases). With 5 bases removed from V and 0 bases from J, the gap between germline ends came to 17 bases. The CDR3 length is 17 residues. Looked up from germline, CDR1 is LNHNV and CDR2 is YYDKDF (reference sequence). CDR3 sequence reads: CATSETPGGLAKNIQYF. For the CDR3, the DNA is TGTGCCACCAGCGAAACACCCGGGGGGCTAGCCAAAAACATTCAGTACTTC. Using reference TRBV15 and TRBJ2-4 for the parts outside the CDR3, the full variable domain is DAMVIQNPRYQVTQFGKPVTLSCSQTLNHNVMYWYQQKSSQAPKLLFHYYDKDFNNEADTPDNFQSRRPNTSFCFLDIRSPGLGDTAMYLCATSETPGGLAKNIQYFGAGTRLSVL.

This clonotype has ten or more counts. V and J are TRBV20-1 and TRBJ2-2, with a tentative D call TRBD1 (5 bases). V was cut by 6 bases and J by 0 bases, with 11 bases left in between. This CDR3 is built from 14 residues. Germline loops: CDR1 DFQATT, CDR2 SNEGSKA (reference sequence). This chain's CDR3 is CSAPRGSNTGELFF. The CDR3 DNA follows: TGCAGTGCCCCAAGGGGCTCGAACACCGGGGAGCTGTTTTTT.

This clonotype was seen at least ten times. V is TRBV6-1 and J is TRBJ2-7, with 8 bases identical to TRBD1. The germline CDR1 and CDR2 sequences are MNHNS and SASEGT. J gave up 2 bases and V 4 bases, and 4 bases lay outside the gene matches. The CDR3 runs 14 residues. For the CDR3, the DNA is TGTGCCAGCAGTGCAGGGACAGGCCCCTACGAGCAGTACTTC. This codes for CASSAGTGPYEQYF.

This clonotype was recorded a few times. The chain links TRBV10-3 to TRBJ2-5, with D unresolved. Between the trimmed V and J ends, which lost 6 bases and 4 bases, there was a span of 6 bases. Germline CDR1 reads ENHRY; CDR2 reads SYGVKD. This CDR3 is 11 amino acids long. CDR3 in amino acids: CAIRERETQYF. CDR3 nucleotide sequence: TGTGCCATCAGGGAGCGAGAGACCCAGTACTTC.

This clonotype was counted at least ten times. The genes are TRBV20-1 and TRBJ2-7, with no clear D. Between the trimmed V and J ends, which lost 5 bases and 6 bases, there was a span of 17 bases. The CDR3 has 13 residues. The germline CDR1 and CDR2 sequences are DFQATT and SNEGSKA (reference sequence). Here the CDR3 reads CSALSGRLREQYF. CDR3 nucleotide sequence: TGCAGTGCTCTTTCGGGCAGGTTACGCGAGCAGTACTTC.

The rearrangement links TRBV29-1 to TRBJ1-1; TRBD1 matches at 7 bases. The J segment lost 1 base and the V segment lost 7 bases, leaving 3 bases of the junction unmatched. In germline, CDR1 is SQVTM, CDR2 ANQGSEA. The CDR3 has 12 amino acids. CDR3 sequence: CSAGTENTEAFF. In DNA, the CDR3 is TGCAGCGCTGGGACAGAGAACACTGAAGCTTTCTTT.

The sample holds many counts of this clonotype. The V call is TRBV29-1, the J call TRBJ2-5; 10 bases match TRBD2. This CDR3 region has 16 residues. The germline V gene encodes CDR1 SQVTM and CDR2 ANQGSEA. V shed 0 bases and J 0 bases; nucleotides not matched to a gene: 4. CDR3 protein: CSVEEDLAGDQETQYF. The CDR3 DNA follows: TGCAGCGTTGAAGAGGATCTAGCGGGGGACCAAGAGACCCAGTACTTC.

This clonotype was seen ten or more times. The rearrangement joins TRBV4-1 to TRBJ1-1; 7 nucleotides agree with TRBD1. This CDR3 has 15 residues. V dropped 0 bases and J dropped 5; count of bases not matched to a gene: 6. In germline, CDR1 is MGHRA, CDR2 YSYEKL. CDR3 DNA sequence: TGCGCCAGCAGCCAAGAGGCAGGGGGTTTGACTGAAGCTTTCTTT. Translation: CASSQEAGGLTEAFF.

This chain's CDR3 is CASSESGGSAYEQYF. DNA of the CDR3: TGTGCCAGCAGCGAGAGTGGTGGATCCGCCTACGAGCAGTACTTC. The rearrangement uses TRBV9 and TRBJ2-7; D not certain. Looked up from germline, CDR1 is SGDLS and CDR2 is YYNGEE. V shed 3 bases and J shed 2 bases, with 15 bases lying between them. This CDR3 contains 15 residues.

This clonotype was found many times. The chain has TRBV3-1 and TRBJ2-7; a possible D gene is TRBD1 (6 bases). The CDR3 length is 17 residues. CDR1 is LGHDT and CDR2 is YNNKEL in the germline V gene (reference sequence). V lost 1 base, J lost 0 bases, and 16 bases lay in between. The CDR3 protein is CASSQGLTGYTSYEQYF. The CDR3 region has the DNA TGTGCCAGCAGCCAAGGCCTCACAGGGTATACCTCCTACGAGCAGTACTTC.

This clonotype was detected many times. This chain joins TRBV23-1 and TRBJ2-2, with 9 bases fitting TRBD1. TRBV23-1 qualifies as an ORF whose function is uncertain. Trimming cost V 0 bases and J 3 bases; bases outside gene matches: 23. CDR3 length: 23 residues. The CDR3 reads CASSQSHGTGTGKGDGDTGELFF. CDR3 in DNA: TGCGCCAGCAGTCAATCTCACGGTACCGGGACAGGGAAGGGCGACGGTGACACCGGGGAGCTGTTTTTT.

Remarks on this clonotype: This may be a read error: a much more frequent sequence differs by one nucleotide. The chain has TRBV11-2 and TRBJ1-4; D remains ambiguous. The V end was cut by 4 bases, the J end by 8 bases, with 14 bases between. This CDR3 is built from 14 residues. Germline V gene data show CDR1 as SGHAT and CDR2 as FQNNGV. The CDR3 region is CASSWTGSGEKLFF. For the CDR3, the DNA is TGTGCCAGCAGCTGGACCGGGTCAGGAGAAAAACTGTTTTTT. Variable domain in full (rest from reference TRBV11-2 and TRBJ1-4): EAGVAQSPRYKIIEKRQSVAFWCNPISGHATLYWYQQILGQGPKLLIQFQNNGVVDDSQLPKDRFSAERLKGVDSTLKIQPAKLEDSAVYLCASSWTGSGEKLFFGSGTQLSVL.

The genes are TRBV5-1 and TRBJ2-2; D gene uncertain. Trimming removed 7 bases at V and 3 bases at J, with 22 bases between. CDR1 is SGHRS, CDR2 YFSETQ, per germline. The CDR3 extends over 17 amino acids. DNA of the CDR3: TGCGCCAGCGCGCATCTCGTGAGTGGCAGCTACACCGGGGAGCTGTTTTTT. Protein sequence: CASAHLVSGSYTGELFF. The whole variable domain, filled in from reference TRBV5-1 and TRBJ2-2, reads KAGVTQTPRYLIKTRGQQVTLSCSPISGHRSVSWYQQTPGQGLQFLFEYFSETQRNKGNFPGRFSGRQFSNSRSEMNVSTLELGDSALYLCASAHLVSGSYTGELFFGEGSRLTVL.

J is TRBJ2-3 and V is TRBV29-1; D not resolved. CDR3 length equals 11 residues. Germline assignment: CDR1 SQVTM and CDR2 ANQGSEA. Trimming took 4 bases from V and 4 from J, leaving 6 bases between them. The CDR3 coding sequence is TGCAGCGTTGTGTTTGCAGATACGCAGTATTTT. Its protein product is CSVVFADTQYF.

The chain joins TRBV29-1 to TRBJ2-7; possibly TRBD1 for D (5 bases). This CDR3 contains 12 residues. Germline CDR1 is SQVTM and CDR2 is ANQGSEA. Deletions cut 2 bases from V and 6 bases from J, with 11 bases between. The CDR3 here is CSVERGWGEQYF. CDR3 DNA: TGCAGCGTTGAAAGGGGTTGGGGCGAGCAGTACTTC.

This chain uses TRBV5-1 with TRBJ2-3; 7 bases match TRBD2. The ends lost 5 bases at V and 2 bases at J; junction bases unmatched: 5. From germline, CDR1 is SGHRS and CDR2 YFSETQ. There are 14 residues in the CDR3. Written as DNA, the CDR3 is TGCGCCAGCAGTCCGGGACTACACACAGATACGCAGTATTTT. Translated, it gives CASSPGLHTDTQYF.